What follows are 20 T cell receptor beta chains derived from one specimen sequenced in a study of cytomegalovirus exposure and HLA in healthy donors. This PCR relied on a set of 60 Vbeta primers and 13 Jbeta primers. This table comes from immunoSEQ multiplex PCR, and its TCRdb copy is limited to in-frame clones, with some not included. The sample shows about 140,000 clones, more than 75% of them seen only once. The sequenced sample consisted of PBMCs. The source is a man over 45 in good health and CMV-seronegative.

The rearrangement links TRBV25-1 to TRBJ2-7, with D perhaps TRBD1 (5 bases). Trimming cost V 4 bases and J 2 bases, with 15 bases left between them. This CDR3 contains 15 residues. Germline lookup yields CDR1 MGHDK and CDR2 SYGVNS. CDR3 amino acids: CASSGWQGRPYEQYF. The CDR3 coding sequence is TGTGCCAGCAGTGGATGGCAGGGCCGCCCCTACGAGCAGTACTTC.

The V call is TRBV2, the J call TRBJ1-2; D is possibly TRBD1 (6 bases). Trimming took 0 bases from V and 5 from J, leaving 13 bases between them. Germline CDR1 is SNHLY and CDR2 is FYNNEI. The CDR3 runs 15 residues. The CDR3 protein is CASSEAQQGEYGYTF. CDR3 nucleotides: TGTGCCAGCAGTGAAGCTCAACAGGGTGAATATGGCTACACCTTC.

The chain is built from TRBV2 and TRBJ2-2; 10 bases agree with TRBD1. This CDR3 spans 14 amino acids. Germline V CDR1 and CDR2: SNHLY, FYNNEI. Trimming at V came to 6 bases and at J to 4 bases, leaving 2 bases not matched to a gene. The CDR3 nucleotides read TGTGCCAGCAGGGACAGGGGGGTCACCGGGGAGCTGTTTTTT. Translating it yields CASRDRGVTGELFF.

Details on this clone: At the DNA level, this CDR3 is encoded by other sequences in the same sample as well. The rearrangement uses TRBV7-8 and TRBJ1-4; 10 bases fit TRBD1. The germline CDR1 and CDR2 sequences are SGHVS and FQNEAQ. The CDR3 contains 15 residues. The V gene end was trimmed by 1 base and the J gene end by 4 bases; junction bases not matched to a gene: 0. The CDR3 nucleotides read TGTGCCAGCAGCTTAGGGGACAGGGGTAATGAAAAACTGTTTTTT. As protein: CASSLGDRGNEKLFF.

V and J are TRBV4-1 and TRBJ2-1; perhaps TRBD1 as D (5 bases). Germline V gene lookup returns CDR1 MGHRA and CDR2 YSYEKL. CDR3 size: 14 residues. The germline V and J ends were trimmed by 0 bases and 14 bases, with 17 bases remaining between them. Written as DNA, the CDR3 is TGCGCCAGCAGCCAAGAAAGGGGCCAACGTTCGAAGTTCTTC. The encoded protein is CASSQERGQRSKFF.

The CDR3: CATGLGGAYEQYF. For the CDR3, the DNA is TGTGCCACCGGACTAGGTGGGGCCTACGAGCAGTACTTC. This chain connects TRBV6-1 to TRBJ2-7; 7 bases map to TRBD2. Germline CDR1 is MNHNS and CDR2 is SASEGT. With V trimmed by 10 bases and J by 2 bases, 8 bases remained unmatched. The CDR3 spans 13 residues.

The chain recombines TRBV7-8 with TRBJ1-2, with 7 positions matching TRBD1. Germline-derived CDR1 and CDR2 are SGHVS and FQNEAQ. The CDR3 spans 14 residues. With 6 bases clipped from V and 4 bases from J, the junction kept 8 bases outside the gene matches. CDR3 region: CASSPGDSFYGYTF. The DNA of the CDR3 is TGTGCCAGCAGTCCCGGGGACAGCTTCTATGGCTACACCTTC. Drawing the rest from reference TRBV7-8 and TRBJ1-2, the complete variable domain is GAGVSQSPRYKVAKRGQDVALRCDPISGHVSLFWYQQALGQGPEFLTYFQNEAQLDKSGLPSDRFFAERPEGSVSTLKIQRTQQEDSAVYLCASSPGDSFYGYTFGSGTRLTVV.

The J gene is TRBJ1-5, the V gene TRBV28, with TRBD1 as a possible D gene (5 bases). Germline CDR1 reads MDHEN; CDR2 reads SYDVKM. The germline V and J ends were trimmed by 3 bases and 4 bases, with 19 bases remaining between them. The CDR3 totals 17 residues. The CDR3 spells CASSLSGWGRANQPQHF. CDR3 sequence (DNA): TGTGCCAGCAGTTTGTCAGGTTGGGGCAGGGCGAATCAGCCCCAGCATTTT. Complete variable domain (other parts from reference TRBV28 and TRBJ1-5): DVKVTQSSRYLVKRTGEKVFLECVQDMDHENMFWYRQDPGLGLRLIYFSYDVKMKEKGDIPEGYSVSREKKERFSLILESASTNQTSMYLCASSLSGWGRANQPQHFGDGTRLSIL.

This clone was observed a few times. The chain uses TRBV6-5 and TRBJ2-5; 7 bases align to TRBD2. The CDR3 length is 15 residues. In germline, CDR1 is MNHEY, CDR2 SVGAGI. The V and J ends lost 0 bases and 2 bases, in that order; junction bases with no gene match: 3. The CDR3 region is CASSYSPAGQETQYF. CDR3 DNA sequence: TGTGCCAGCAGTTACTCCCCAGCGGGACAAGAGACCCAGTACTTC.

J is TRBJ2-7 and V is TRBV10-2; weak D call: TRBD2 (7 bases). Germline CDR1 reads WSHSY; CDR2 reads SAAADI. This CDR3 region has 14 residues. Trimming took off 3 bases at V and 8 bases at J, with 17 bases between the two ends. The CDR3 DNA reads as TGCGCCAGCAGTGAACAAGGGGGGGAGTGGAAGCAGTACTTC. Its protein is CASSEQGGEWKQYF.

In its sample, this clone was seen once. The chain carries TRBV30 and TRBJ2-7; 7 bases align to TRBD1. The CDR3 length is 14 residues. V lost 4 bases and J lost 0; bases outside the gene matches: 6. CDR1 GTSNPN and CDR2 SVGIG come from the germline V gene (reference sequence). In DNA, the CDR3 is TGTGCCTGGACCCGGGACAGCAGCTCCTACGAGCAGTACTTC. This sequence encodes CAWTRDSSSYEQYF. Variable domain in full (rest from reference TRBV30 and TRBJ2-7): SQTIHQWPATLVQPVGSPLSLECTVEGTSNPNLYWYRQAAGRGLQLLFYSVGIGQISSEVPQNLSASRPQDRQFILSSKKLLLSDSGFYLCAWTRDSSSYEQYFGPGTRLTVT.

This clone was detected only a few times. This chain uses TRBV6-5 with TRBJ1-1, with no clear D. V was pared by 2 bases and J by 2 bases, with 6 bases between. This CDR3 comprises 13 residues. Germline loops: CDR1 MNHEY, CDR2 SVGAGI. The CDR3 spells CASSYGHNTEAFF. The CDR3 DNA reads TGTGCCAGCAGTTACGGCCATAACACTGAAGCTTTCTTT.

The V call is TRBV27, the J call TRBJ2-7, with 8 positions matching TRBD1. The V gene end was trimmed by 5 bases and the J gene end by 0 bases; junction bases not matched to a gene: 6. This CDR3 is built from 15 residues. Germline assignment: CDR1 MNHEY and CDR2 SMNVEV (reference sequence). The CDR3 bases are TGTGCCAGCAGTCCTGAGACAGGGGTCTCCTACGAGCAGTACTTC. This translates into CASSPETGVSYEQYF.

CDR3: CASTGGGGYGYTF. The CDR3 DNA follows: TGTGCCAGCACCGGGGGCGGGGGGTATGGCTACACCTTC. The chain carries TRBV9 and TRBJ1-2; tentative D call: TRBD1 (6 bases). The V end was cut by 6 bases, the J end by 5 bases, with 14 bases between. From germline, CDR1 is SGDLS and CDR2 YYNGEE. The CDR3 is 13 amino acids.

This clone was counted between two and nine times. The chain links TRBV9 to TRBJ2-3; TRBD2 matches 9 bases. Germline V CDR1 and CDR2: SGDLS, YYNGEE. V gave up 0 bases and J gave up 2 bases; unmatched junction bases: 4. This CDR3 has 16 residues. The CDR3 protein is CASSVDPSGITDTQYF. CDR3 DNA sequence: TGTGCCAGCAGCGTAGATCCTAGCGGGATCACAGATACGCAGTATTTT. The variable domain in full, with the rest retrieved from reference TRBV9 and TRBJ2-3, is DSGVTQTPKHLITATGQRVTLRCSPRSGDLSVYWYQQSLDQGLQFLIQYYNGEERAKGNILERFSAQQFPDLHSELNLSSLELGDSALYFCASSVDPSGITDTQYFGPGTRLTVL.

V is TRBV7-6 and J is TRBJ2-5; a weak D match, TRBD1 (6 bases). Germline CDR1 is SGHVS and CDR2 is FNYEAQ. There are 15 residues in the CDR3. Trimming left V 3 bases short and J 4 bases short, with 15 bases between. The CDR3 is CASSFRPQGSETQYF. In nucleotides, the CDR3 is TGTGCCAGCAGCTTCAGACCACAGGGTTCAGAGACCCAGTACTTC.

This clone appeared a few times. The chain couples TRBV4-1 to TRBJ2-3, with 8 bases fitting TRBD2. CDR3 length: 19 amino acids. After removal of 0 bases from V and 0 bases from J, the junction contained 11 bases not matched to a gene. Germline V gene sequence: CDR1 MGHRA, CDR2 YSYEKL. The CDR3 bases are TGCGCCAGCAGCCAAGATCCTCCGACTAGCGCCATTAGCACAGATACGCAGTATTTT. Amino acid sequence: CASSQDPPTSAISTDTQYF.

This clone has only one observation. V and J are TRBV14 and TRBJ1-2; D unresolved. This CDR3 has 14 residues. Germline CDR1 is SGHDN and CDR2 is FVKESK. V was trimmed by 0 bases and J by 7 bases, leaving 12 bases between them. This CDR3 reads CASSQDLREAGYTF. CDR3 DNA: TGTGCCAGCAGCCAAGATCTCCGGGAGGCTGGCTACACCTTC.

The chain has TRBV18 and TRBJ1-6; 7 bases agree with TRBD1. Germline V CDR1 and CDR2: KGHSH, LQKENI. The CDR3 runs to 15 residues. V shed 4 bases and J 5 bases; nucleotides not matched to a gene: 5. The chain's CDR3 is CASSLGTENNSPLHF. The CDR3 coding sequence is TGTGCCAGCTCACTTGGGACAGAGAATAATTCACCCCTCCACTTT.

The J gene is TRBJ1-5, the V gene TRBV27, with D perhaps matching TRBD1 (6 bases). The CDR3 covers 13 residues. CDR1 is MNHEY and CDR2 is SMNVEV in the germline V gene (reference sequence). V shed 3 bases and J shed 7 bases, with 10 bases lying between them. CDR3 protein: CASSFTGLQPQHF. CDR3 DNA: TGTGCCAGCAGTTTCACAGGGTTGCAGCCCCAGCATTTT.